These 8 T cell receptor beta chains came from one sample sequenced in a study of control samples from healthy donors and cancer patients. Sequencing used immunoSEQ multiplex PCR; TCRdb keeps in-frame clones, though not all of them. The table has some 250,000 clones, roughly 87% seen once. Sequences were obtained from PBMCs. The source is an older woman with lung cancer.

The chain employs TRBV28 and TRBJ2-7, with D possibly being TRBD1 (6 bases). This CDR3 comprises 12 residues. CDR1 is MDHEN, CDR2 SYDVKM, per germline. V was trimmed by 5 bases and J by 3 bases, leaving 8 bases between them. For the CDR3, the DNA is TGTGCCAGCAGTCAGACAGGCTACGAGCAGTACTTC. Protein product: CASSQTGYEQYF.

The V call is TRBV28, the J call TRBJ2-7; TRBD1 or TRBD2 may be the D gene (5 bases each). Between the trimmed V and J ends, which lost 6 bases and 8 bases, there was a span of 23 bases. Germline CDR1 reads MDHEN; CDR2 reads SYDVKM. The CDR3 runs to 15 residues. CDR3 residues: CASSFSQGPTGKQYF. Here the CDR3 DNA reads TGTGCCAGCAGCTTCTCCCAGGGACCTACGGGGAAGCAGTACTTC.

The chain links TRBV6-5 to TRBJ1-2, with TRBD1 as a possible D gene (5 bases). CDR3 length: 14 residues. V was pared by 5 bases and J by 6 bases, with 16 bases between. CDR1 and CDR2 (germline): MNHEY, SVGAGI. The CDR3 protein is CASSRGQGVHGYTF. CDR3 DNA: TGTGCCAGCAGTCGAGGACAAGGGGTGCATGGCTACACCTTC.

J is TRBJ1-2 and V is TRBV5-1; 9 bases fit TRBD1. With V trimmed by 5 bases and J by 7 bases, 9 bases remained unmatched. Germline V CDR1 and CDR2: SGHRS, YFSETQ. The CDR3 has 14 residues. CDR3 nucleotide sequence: TGCGCCAGCAGGGAAGGACAGGGGCTAGGTGGCTACACCTTC. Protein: CASREGQGLGGYTF.

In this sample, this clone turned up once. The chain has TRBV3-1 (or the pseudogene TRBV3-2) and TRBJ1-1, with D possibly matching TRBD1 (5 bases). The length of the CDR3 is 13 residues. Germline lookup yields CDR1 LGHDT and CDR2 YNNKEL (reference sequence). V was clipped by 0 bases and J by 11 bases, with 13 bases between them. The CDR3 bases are TGTGCCAGCAGCCAAGAGGGAAACAGGACGGCTTTCTTT. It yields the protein CASSQEGNRTAFF.

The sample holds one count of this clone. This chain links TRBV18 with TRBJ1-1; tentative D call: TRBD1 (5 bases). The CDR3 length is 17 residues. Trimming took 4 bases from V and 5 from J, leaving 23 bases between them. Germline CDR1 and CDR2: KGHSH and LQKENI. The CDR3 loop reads CASSLNSLGTGGTEAFF. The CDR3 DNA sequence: TGTGCCAGCTCACTAAACTCACTCGGGACGGGGGGGACTGAAGCTTTCTTT.

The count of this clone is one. CDR3 region: CASSPTGSSYNEQFF. The CDR3 nucleotides are TGTGCCAGCAGCCCCACAGGGAGCTCCTACAATGAGCAGTTCTTC. This chain uses TRBV5-4 with TRBJ2-1; D perhaps matches TRBD1 (6 bases). The CDR3 runs to 15 residues. V shed 4 bases and J shed 0 bases, with 11 bases lying between them. From germline, CDR1 is SGHNT and CDR2 YYREEE (reference sequence).

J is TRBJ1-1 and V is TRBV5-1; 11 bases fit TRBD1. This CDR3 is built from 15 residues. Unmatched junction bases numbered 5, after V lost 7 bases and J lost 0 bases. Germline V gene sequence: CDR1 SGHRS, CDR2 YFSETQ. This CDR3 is CASAGTGGMNTEAFF. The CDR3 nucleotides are TGCGCCAGCGCAGGGACAGGGGGTATGAACACTGAAGCTTTCTTT. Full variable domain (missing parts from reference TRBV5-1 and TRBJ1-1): KAGVTQTPRYLIKTRGQQVTLSCSPISGHRSVSWYQQTPGQGLQFLFEYFSETQRNKGNFPGRFSGRQFSNSRSEMNVSTLELGDSALYLCASAGTGGMNTEAFFGQGTRLTVV.